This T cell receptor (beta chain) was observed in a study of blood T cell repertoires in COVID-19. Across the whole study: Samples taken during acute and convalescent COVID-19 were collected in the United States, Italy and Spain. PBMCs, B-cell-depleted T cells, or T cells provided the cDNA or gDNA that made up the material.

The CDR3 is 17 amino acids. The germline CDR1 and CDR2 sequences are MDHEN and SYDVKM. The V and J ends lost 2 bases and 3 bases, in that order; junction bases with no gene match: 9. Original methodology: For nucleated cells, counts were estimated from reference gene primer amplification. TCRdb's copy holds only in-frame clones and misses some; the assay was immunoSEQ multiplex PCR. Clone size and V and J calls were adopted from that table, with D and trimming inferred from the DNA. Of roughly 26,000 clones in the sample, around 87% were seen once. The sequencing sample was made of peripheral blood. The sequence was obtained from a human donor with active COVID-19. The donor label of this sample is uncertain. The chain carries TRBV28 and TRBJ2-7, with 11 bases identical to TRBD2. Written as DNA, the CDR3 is TGTGCCAGCAGTTTAAGTGGGGCTAGCGGGGGGAACTACGAGCAGTACTTC. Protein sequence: CASSLSGASGGNYEQYF.